At least ten counts were recorded for the clone carrying this T cell receptor beta chain. Its antigen is still unknown. After constant-region reverse-primer amplification, full-length variable regions underwent semi-nested PCR with Nested Universal Primer A. Each CDR3 protein gets one entry after TCRdb re-called the 5' RACE reads with MiXCR. The sample records nearly 55,000 distinct CDR3 sequences, roughly 17% being singletons. The length of the CDR3 is 15 residues. The germline V gene has CDR1 SEHNR and CDR2 FQNEAQ (reference sequence). V lost 5 bases and J 8 bases, leaving 21 bases between the germline ends. Findings and caveats of the study: Tumor-infiltrating Treg TCR alpha and beta sequences overlapped most with tumor naive CD4+ T cells, then blood naive.

The rearrangement joins TRBV7-9 to TRBJ1-2, with D possibly matching TRBD1 (6 bases). Material for sequencing was naive CD4+ T cells sorted from blood. Subset here: naive CD4+ T cells, CD4+CD45RA+CD25-. The clonotype was recovered from a female donor with breast cancer. The CDR3 bases are TGTGCCAGCAGCCCAGCGGAGCTACAGGGTCGAGGCTACACCTTC. Translating gives CASSPAELQGRGYTF.